Listed below are T cell receptor beta chains from one sample, sequenced in a study of shared clonotypes between healthy human individuals. Profiling relied on immunoSEQ multiplex PCR, and the TCRdb table lists in-frame clones only, not all of them. The sample holds about 1.5 million clones, 95% to 99% seen once. Sample: naive CD4+ T cells sorted from blood. These receptor sequences come from a young man in good health. The CDR3 runs from the conserved cysteine through the conserved F or W. The order of the fields is V gene, J gene, CDR3 protein.

>TRBV7-8|TRBJ2-5
CASSFWTGEETQYF
>TRBV7-8|TRBJ2-2
CASSLVRVPMPGELFF
>TRBV6-1|TRBJ1-4
CASQGGFREKLFF
>TRBV18|TRBJ2-2
CASSPLQRDPTGELFF
>TRBV6-6|TRBJ2-1
CASSSTSGRVSAEQFF
>TRBV9|TRBJ2-5
CASSASGRQETAQYF
>TRBV28|TRBJ2-6
CASSLQGPSSGANVLTF
>TRBV28|TRBJ2-7
CASRTGRRYEQYF
>TRBV5-1|TRBJ2-7
CASSLVQATYEQYF
>TRBV9|TRBJ1-1
CASSQRGLGTEAFF
>TRBV9|TRBJ2-6
CASSTPQANVLTF
>TRBV5-1|TRBJ1-2
CASSLGTGNYGYTF
>TRBV7-9|TRBJ1-5
CASSPGTGHNQPQHF
>TRBV7-9|TRBJ2-3
CASSPGSTDTQYF
>TRBV11-2|TRBJ1-1
CASRLGLNTEAFF